This T cell receptor beta chain was observed in a study of beta chain features in type 1 diabetes. The entirety of the isolated RNA underwent reverse transcription, so expressed TCRB transcripts were sequenced. Sequencing used immunoSEQ multiplex PCR; TCRdb keeps in-frame clones, though not all of them. The sample comprises about 660,000 clones, over 12% of which are singletons, and approximately 0.039% rests with the top ten. About this clone: What it binds is unknown.

CDR3 length equals 17 residues. Losses at the gene ends were 6 bases for V and 6 bases for J; bases not matched to a gene: 13. Germline V gene sequence: CDR1 SGHNT, CDR2 YYREEE (reference sequence). The study's findings and limits: Although PCR might favor shorter templates, it would do so equally in patients and controls. Moderate yet significant TCRB CDR3 shortening was seen in Type 1 diabetes patients in all four CD4+ subsets. In the patient group, naive, central memory and Treg TCRB repertoires seemed more alike than in the healthy donor group. A definitive answer on HLA type influencing TCRB rearrangement was not reached here.

The source material was naive CD4+ T cells from blood. This chain links TRBV5-4 with TRBJ2-2; 11 nucleotides align to TRBD2. This clonotype was obtained from a young man with type 1 diabetes. CDR3 nucleotides: TGTGCCAGCACCCGACTATTACTAGCGGGAGAACCCGGGGAGCTGTTTTTT. As protein: CASTRLLLAGEPGELFF.